This T cell receptor (beta chain) was identified in a study of T-cell memory formation after mild COVID-19. On the study more broadly: TCR clusters were mostly confined to one donor each. Overall study findings and caveats: For second-wave clones that peaked at day 37, SARS-CoV-2 specificity went unverified. Largely, contracting CD4+ clones fell within CM and EM, and contracting CD8+ clones within EMRA.

After removal of 4 bases from V and 3 bases from J, the junction contained 7 bases not matched to a gene. This CDR3 spans 15 amino acids. After 5'RACE with constant-segment primers, TCR alpha and TCR beta cDNA libraries carrying sample barcodes and UMIs were obtained. TCRdb ran MiXCR on the 5' RACE reads and lists one entry per CDR3 protein. Here the sample spans 350,000 or so distinct CDR3 sequences, under 25% being singletons. Points on this clonotype: Its antigen remains unidentified.

This sequence was found in an adult woman who had mild COVID-19 (a few samples of this study predate the infection). Cell type and time point are not known. The sequencing input was PBMCs or a T cell subset sorted from them (not recorded which). The chain uses TRBV12-3 or TRBV12-4 and TRBJ2-7; 9 bases map to TRBD1. The CDR3 spells CASSSIATGGYEQYF. In nucleotides, the CDR3 is TGTGCCAGCAGTTCGATCGCGACAGGGGGCTACGAGCAGTACTTC.